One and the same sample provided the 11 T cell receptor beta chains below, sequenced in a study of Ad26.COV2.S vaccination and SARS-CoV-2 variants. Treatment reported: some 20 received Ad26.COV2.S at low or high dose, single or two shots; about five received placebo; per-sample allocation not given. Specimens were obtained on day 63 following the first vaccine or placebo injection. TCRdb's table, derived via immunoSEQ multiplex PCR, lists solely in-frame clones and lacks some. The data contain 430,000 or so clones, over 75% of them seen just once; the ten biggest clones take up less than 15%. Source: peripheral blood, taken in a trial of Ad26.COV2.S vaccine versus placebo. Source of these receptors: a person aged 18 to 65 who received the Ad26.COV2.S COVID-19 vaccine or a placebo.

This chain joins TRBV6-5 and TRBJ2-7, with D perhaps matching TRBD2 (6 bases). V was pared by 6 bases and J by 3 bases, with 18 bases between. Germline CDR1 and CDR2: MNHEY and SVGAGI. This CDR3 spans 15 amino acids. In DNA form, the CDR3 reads TGTGCCAGCAGCCGATCATTAGCGGAGGGCTACGAGCAGTACTTC. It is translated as CASSRSLAEGYEQYF.

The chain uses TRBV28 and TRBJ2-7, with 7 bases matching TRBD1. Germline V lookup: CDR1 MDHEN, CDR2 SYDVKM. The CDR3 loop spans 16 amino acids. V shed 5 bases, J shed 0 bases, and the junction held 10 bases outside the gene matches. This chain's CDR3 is CASSLPGQKASYEQYF. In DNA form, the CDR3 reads TGTGCCAGCAGTCTACCGGGACAGAAAGCCTCCTACGAGCAGTACTTC.

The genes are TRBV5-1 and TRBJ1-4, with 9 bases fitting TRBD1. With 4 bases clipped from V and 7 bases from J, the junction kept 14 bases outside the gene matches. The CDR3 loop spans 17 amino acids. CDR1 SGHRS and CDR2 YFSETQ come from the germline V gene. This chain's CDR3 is CASSPRGDRVVGEKLFF. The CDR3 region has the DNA TGCGCCAGCAGCCCCCGGGGGGACAGGGTTGTTGGTGAAAAACTGTTTTTT.

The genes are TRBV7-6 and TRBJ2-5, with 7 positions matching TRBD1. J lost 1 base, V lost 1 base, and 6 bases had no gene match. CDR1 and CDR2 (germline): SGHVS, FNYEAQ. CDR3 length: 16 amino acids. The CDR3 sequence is CASSLVGQVTQETQYF. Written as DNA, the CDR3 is TGTGCCAGCAGCTTAGTAGGACAGGTGACCCAAGAGACCCAGTACTTC. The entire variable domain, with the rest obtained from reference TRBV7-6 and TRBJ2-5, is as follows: GAGVSQSPRYKVTKRGQDVALRCDPISGHVSLYWYRQALGQGPEFLTYFNYEAQQDKSGLPNDRFSAERPEGSISTLTIQRTEQRDSAMYRCASSLVGQVTQETQYFGPGTRLLVL.

Written as DNA, the CDR3 is TGCGCCAGCAGCCAGCCCCTGGGGGAAACGGCTGGAAACACCATATATTTT. Its protein product is CASSQPLGETAGNTIYF. This chain uses TRBV4-1 with TRBJ1-3; D perhaps matches TRBD1 (5 bases). The germline V gene encodes CDR1 MGHRA and CDR2 YSYEKL. Trimming pared 3 bases from V and 2 bases from J, leaving 17 bases between. The CDR3 loop spans 17 amino acids.

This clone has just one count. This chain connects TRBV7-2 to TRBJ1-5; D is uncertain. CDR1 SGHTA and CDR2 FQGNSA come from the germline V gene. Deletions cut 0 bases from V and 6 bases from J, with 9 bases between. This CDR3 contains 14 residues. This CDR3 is CASSLAGPSQPQHF. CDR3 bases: TGTGCCAGCAGCTTAGCAGGTCCCTCTCAGCCCCAGCATTTT. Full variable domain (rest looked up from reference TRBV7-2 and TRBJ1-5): GAGVSQSPSNKVTEKGKDVELRCDPISGHTALYWYRQSLGQGLEFLIYFQGNSAPDKSGLPSDRFSAERTGGSVSTLTIQRTQQEDSAVYLCASSLAGPSQPQHFGDGTRLSIL.

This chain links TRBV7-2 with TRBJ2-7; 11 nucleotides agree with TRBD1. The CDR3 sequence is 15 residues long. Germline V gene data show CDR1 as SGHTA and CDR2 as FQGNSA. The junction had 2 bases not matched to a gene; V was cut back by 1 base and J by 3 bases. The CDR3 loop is CASSLGGTGGYEQYF. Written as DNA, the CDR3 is TGTGCCAGCAGCTTAGGAGGGACAGGGGGCTACGAGCAGTACTTC.

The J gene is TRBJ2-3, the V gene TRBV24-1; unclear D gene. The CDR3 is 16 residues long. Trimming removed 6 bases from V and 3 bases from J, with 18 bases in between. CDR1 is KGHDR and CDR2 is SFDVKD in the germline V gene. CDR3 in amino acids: CATSPVPSGLTDTQYF. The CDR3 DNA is TGTGCCACCAGTCCGGTCCCGTCGGGTTTGACAGATACGCAGTATTTT.

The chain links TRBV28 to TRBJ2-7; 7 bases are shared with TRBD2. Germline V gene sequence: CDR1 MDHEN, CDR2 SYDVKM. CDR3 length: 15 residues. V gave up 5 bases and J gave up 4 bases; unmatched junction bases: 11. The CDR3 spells CASSPGGAGRYEQYF. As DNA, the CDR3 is TGTGCCAGCAGTCCCGGGGGAGCGGGACGGTACGAGCAGTACTTC.

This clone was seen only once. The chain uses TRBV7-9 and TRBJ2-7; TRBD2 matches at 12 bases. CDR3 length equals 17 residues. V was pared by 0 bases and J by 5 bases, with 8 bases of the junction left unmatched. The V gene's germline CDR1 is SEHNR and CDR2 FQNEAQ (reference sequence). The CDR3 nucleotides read TGTGCCAGCAGCTTAGCTGTTCTAGCGGGAGGGGTCGACGAGCAGTACTTC. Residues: CASSLAVLAGGVDEQYF. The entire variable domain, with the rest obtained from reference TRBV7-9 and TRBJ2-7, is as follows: DTGVSQNPRHKITKRGQNVTFRCDPISEHNRLYWYRQTLGQGPEFLTYFQNEAQLEKSRLLSDRFSAERPKGSFSTLEIQRTEQGDSAMYLCASSLAVLAGGVDEQYFGPGTRLTVT.

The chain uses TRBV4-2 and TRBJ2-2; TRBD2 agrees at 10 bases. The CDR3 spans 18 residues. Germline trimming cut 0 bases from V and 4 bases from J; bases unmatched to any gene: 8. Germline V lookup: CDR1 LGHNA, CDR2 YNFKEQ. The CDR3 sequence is CASSQDPSGRDGTGELFF. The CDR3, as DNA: TGTGCCAGCAGCCAAGATCCTAGCGGGAGAGACGGCACCGGGGAGCTGTTTTTT.